This TCR beta chain was sequenced in a study of cytomegalovirus exposure and HLA in healthy donors. The PCR used 60 Vbeta and 13 Jbeta primers. Libraries were prepared by immunoSEQ multiplex PCR; TCRdb keeps only in-frame clonotypes and omits some of them. The data contain about 35,000 clones, about 80% of them singletons. The CDR3 is made up of 14 amino acids. CDR1 is SGHTA and CDR2 is FQGTGA in the germline V gene. V lost 8 bases and J lost 10, with 21 bases in between. V is TRBV7-3 and J is TRBJ2-1; a possible D gene is TRBD2 (6 bases). The sequence was obtained from a male donor in good health and CMV-seronegative. Sequencing input: PBMCs. This CDR3 reads CASRTGGSDREQFF. The CDR3 DNA is TGTGCCAGCCGCACTGGGGGGAGTGATAGAGAGCAGTTCTTC.